A selection of T cell receptor beta chains follows, all from one sample in a study of CD8 T cells in ankylosing spondylitis. TCRdb passed the 5' RACE reads through MiXCR, listing each CDR3 protein once. The table records some 840,000 distinct CDR3 sequences, approximately 12% of them present only once. Sequenced: blood, either unsorted or a sorted T cell fraction (not recorded which). The receptors come from a male donor with ankylosing spondylitis. CDR3s include the opening cysteine and the closing phenylalanine or tryptophan. The D gene is left open where the match is weak. A clone size is listed for some rows: how often the clone was seen (once, few, many), or a class if it is expanded.

abundance,v_gene,d_gene,j_gene,CDR3aa,CDR3nt
.,TRBV15,.,TRBJ1-5,CATSRDWGNQPQHF,TGTGCCACCAGTAGGGACTGGGGCAATCAGCCCCAGCATTTT
.,TRBV20-1,.,TRBJ2-1,CSARSYGPSSYNEQFF,TGCAGTGCTAGAAGCTATGGCCCAAGCTCCTACAATGAGCAGTTCTTC
few,TRBV6-2/TRBV6-3,.,TRBJ2-1,CASSHRPERAHNEQFF,TGTGCCAGCAGCCATCGACCCGAACGGGCCCACAATGAGCAGTTCTTC
many,TRBV29-1,TRBD2,TRBJ2-1,CSVVTSGRSYNEQFF,TGCAGCGTTGTGACTAGCGGGAGGTCCTACAATGAGCAGTTCTTC
many,TRBV20-1,.,TRBJ1-2,CSAKWLRSYTF,TGCAGTGCTAAGTGGCTTCGGAGCTACACCTTC
few,TRBV6-1,.,TRBJ2-3,CASMEGQHPGLTDTQYF,TGTGCCAGCATGGAGGGGCAACACCCCGGACTCACAGATACGCAGTATTTT
many,TRBV7-9,.,TRBJ1-1,CASSRQDTEAFF,TGTGCCAGCAGCCGACAGGACACTGAAGCTTTCTTT
few,TRBV6-2/TRBV6-3,.,TRBJ2-3,CASSPVRRDTQYF,TGTGCCAGCAGCCCCGTAAGGAGAGATACGCAGTATTTT
few,TRBV4-2,TRBD1,TRBJ2-1,CASSHVSRDRDYNEQFF,TGTGCCAGCAGCCATGTTTCCCGGGACAGGGATTACAATGAGCAGTTCTTC
.,TRBV6-1,TRBD1,TRBJ2-7,CASRPGQNLYEQYF,TGTGCCAGCAGACCGGGACAGAATCTCTACGAGCAGTACTTC
.,TRBV5-1,TRBD1,TRBJ1-1,CASTTGTGGNTEAFF,TGCGCCAGCACGACAGGGACAGGGGGAAACACTGAAGCTTTCTTT
few,TRBV20-1,.,TRBJ2-3,CSARNGALDTQYF,TGCAGTGCTAGGAATGGGGCTTTAGATACGCAGTATTTT
many,TRBV20-1,TRBD1,TRBJ1-6,CSVRDRRYNSPLHF,TGCAGTGTTCGGGACAGGCGGTATAATTCACCCCTCCACTTT
.,TRBV5-1,TRBD1,TRBJ1-1,CASSSGTGGISEAFF,TGCGCCAGCAGCTCCGGGACAGGGGGCATTAGTGAAGCTTTCTTT
.,TRBV4-3,.,TRBJ2-7,CASSRSSRDEQYF,TGCGCCAGCAGCCGGAGTAGCAGAGACGAGCAGTACTTC
.,TRBV5-1,.,TRBJ2-1,CASRDIPGSSYNEQFF,TGCGCCAGCAGAGACATCCCCGGGAGCTCCTACAATGAGCAGTTCTTC
.,TRBV5-5,.,TRBJ2-5,CASSLRIRQARETQYF,TGTGCCAGCAGCTTAAGGATAAGACAGGCACGAGAGACCCAGTACTTC
few,TRBV4-3,.,TRBJ1-2,CASSDRGGGYTF,TGCGCCAGCAGCGATAGGGGTGGTGGCTACACCTTC
few,TRBV15,.,TRBJ1-2,CATSRRQVYGYTF,TGTGCCACCAGCAGACGACAGGTCTATGGCTACACCTTC
few,TRBV3-1,.,TRBJ1-2,CASSQDPDRLYGYTF,TGTGCCAGCAGCCAAGACCCAGACAGGCTCTATGGCTACACCTTC
few,TRBV4-3,TRBD1,TRBJ2-3,CASSQDLWTGGTDTQYF,TGCGCCAGCAGCCAAGATTTGTGGACAGGGGGGACAGATACGCAGTATTTT
many,TRBV4-3,TRBD2,TRBJ2-1,CATKSIAGAGNEQFF,TGCGCCACCAAGTCGATAGCGGGAGCTGGCAATGAGCAGTTCTTC
.,TRBV29-1,.,TRBJ1-2,CSVVTAVYGYTF,TGCAGCGTGGTTACAGCGGTCTATGGCTACACCTTC
few,TRBV7-2,.,TRBJ1-1,CASSLEGGRYTEAFF,TGTGCCAGCAGCTTAGAGGGGGGTCGGTACACTGAAGCTTTCTTT
.,TRBV20-1,TRBD1,TRBJ2-5,CSARDEPRQGDQETQYF,TGCAGTGCTAGAGATGAACCTAGACAGGGTGATCAAGAGACCCAGTACTTC
few,TRBV15,.,TRBJ1-2,CATSRDGDVGRGSIYGYTF,TGTGCCACCAGCAGAGATGGGGACGTCGGCAGGGGCAGTATCTATGGCTACACCTTC
many,TRBV20-1,TRBD1,TRBJ1-2,CSARVGRGRGYTF,TGCAGTGCTAGAGTGGGCAGGGGGAGGGGCTACACCTTC
.,TRBV3-1,.,TRBJ2-2,CASSQVVGIGELFF,TGTGCCAGCAGCCAAGTGGTCGGGATCGGGGAGCTGTTTTTT
many,TRBV20-1,.,TRBJ1-2,CSARDRIVGEFDGYTF,TGCAGTGCTAGAGATCGGATCGTGGGGGAATTTGATGGCTACACCTTC
few,TRBV10-3,.,TRBJ1-3,CAISEFGQQTGNTIYF,TGTGCCATCAGTGAGTTCGGACAGCAAACTGGAAACACCATATATTTT
.,TRBV7-2,.,TRBJ1-6,CASSLALSSYNSPLHF,TGTGCCAGCAGCTTAGCCCTGAGCTCCTATAATTCACCCCTCCACTTT
many,TRBV9,.,TRBJ1-1,CASSPSAYQMNTEAFF,TGTGCCAGCAGCCCATCGGCCTACCAGATGAACACTGAAGCTTTCTTT
few,TRBV20-1,TRBD2,TRBJ2-7,CSAKTSAYEQYF,TGCAGTGCTAAGACTAGCGCCTACGAGCAGTACTTC
.,TRBV4-2,TRBD2,TRBJ2-1,CASSHTSGGSSYNELFF,TGTGCCAGCAGCCATACTAGCGGGGGGAGCTCCTACAATGAGCTGTTCTTC
few,TRBV6-1,.,TRBJ2-5,CASSTGTKQETQYF,TGTGCCAGCAGTACCGGGACCAAACAAGAGACCCAGTACTTC
many,TRBV29-1,.,TRBJ2-3,CSVAGGAGLPPTDTQYF,TGCAGCGTTGCCGGCGGAGCGGGCCTACCCCCAACAGATACGCAGTATTTT
few,TRBV12-3/TRBV12-4,TRBD2,TRBJ2-1,CASVYGGLAGNEQFF,TGTGCCAGCGTATACGGAGGGCTAGCGGGGAATGAGCAGTTCTTC
few,TRBV5-1,.,TRBJ2-1,CASSLMGVDRNEQFF,TGCGCCAGCAGTTTGATGGGGGTCGATAGGAATGAGCAGTTCTTC
.,TRBV12-3/TRBV12-4,.,TRBJ2-7,CASSPSGWAPEQYF,TGTGCCAGCTCTCCTTCGGGTTGGGCTCCGGAGCAGTACTTC
few,TRBV30,TRBD2,TRBJ2-2,CAWGRAGDTGELFF,TGTGCCTGGGGCCGGGCGGGGGACACCGGGGAGCTGTTTTTT
.,TRBV29-1,TRBD1,TRBJ1-4,CSAKGASNEKLFF,TGCAGCGCTAAGGGGGCTAGTAATGAAAAACTGTTTTTT
.,TRBV18,.,TRBJ1-1,CASSPSANTEAFF,TGTGCCAGCAGCCCCTCGGCGAACACTGAAGCTTTCTTT
few,TRBV5-5,TRBD2,TRBJ2-3,CASSRGAGVQTDTQYF,TGTGCCAGCAGCCGCGGGGCGGGAGTTCAGACAGATACGCAGTATTTT
few,TRBV5-4,TRBD2,TRBJ2-3,CASSFSGGAGGDTQYF,TGTGCCAGCAGCTTTAGCGGGGGGGCCGGCGGAGATACGCAGTATTTT
few,TRBV5-6,.,TRBJ1-3,CASSLDVGGYGNTIYF,TGTGCCAGCAGCTTGGATGTCGGGGGGTACGGAAACACCATATATTTT
once,TRBV6-2/TRBV6-3,.,TRBJ2-7,CASSFSGTSDGEQYF,TGTGCCAGCAGTTTCTCCGGGACCTCAGACGGCGAGCAGTACTTC
few,TRBV18,.,TRBJ1-2,CASSPPDGSYGYTF,TGTGCCAGCTCACCACCCGACGGTTCCTATGGCTACACCTTC
few,TRBV5-1,TRBD1,TRBJ1-1,CASSFRGDQGAQAFF,TGCGCCAGCAGCTTCCGGGGGGACCAGGGGGCGCAGGCTTTCTTT
few,TRBV9,.,TRBJ2-4,CASSSGLGLAKNIQYF,TGTGCCAGCAGCTCCGGTCTGGGACTAGCCAAAAACATTCAGTACTTC